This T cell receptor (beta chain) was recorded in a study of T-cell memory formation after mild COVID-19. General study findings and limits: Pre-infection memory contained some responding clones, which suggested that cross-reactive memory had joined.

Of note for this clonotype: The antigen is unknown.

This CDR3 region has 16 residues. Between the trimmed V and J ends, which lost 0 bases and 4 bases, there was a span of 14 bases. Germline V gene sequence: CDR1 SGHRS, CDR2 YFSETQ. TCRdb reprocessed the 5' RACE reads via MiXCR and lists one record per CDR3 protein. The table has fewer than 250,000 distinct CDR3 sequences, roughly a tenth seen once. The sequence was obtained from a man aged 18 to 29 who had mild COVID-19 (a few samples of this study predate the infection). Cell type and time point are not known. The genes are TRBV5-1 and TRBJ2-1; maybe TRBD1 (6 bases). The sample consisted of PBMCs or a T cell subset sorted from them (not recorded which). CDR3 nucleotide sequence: TGCGCCAGCAGCTTGGCCGCAGTCAGGGGTTACAATGAGCAGTTCTTC. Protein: CASSLAAVRGYNEQFF.